This record concerns one T cell receptor beta chain sequence. The authors' processing: Counts of nucleated cells, estimated from reference gene primer amplification, were obtained. The assay was immunoSEQ multiplex PCR, and TCRdb's table has in-frame clones only and misses some. V and J calls and clone size are as listed in that table; D and trimming were resolved from the DNA. Here the sample spans fewer than 300,000 clones, over 75% being singletons. The length of the CDR3 is 15 residues. Germline V gene lookup returns CDR1 ENHRY and CDR2 SYGVKD. V was trimmed by 0 bases and J by 4 bases, leaving 10 bases between them. The sample belongs to a study of blood T cell repertoires in COVID-19.

The receptor comes from a woman aged 30 to 39 with acute or convalescent COVID-19. Sample: peripheral blood. This chain uses TRBV10-3 with TRBJ2-1; D possibly corresponds to TRBD1 (6 bases). The CDR3 reads CAISESMGAYNEQFF. DNA of the CDR3: TGTGCCATCAGTGAGTCGATGGGGGCGTACAATGAGCAGTTCTTC.